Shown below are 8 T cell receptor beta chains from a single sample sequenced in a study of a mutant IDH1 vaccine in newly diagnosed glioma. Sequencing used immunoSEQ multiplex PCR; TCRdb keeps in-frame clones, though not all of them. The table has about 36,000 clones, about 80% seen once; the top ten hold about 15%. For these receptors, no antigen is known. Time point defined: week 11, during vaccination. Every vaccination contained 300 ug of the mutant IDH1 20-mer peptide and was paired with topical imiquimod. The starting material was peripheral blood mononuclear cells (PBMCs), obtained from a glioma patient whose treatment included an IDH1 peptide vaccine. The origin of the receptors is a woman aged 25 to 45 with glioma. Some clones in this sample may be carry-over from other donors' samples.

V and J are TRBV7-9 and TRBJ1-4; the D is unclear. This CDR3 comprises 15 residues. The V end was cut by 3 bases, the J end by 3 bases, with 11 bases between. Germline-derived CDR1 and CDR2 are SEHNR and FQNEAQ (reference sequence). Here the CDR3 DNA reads TGTGCCAGCAGCTTGGCGACGACGGCTAATGAAAAACTGTTTTTT. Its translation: CASSLATTANEKLFF.

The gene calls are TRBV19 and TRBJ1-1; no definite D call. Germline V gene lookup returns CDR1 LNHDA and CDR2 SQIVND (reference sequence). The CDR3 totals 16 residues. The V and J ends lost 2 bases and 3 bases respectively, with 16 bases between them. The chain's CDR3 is CASSIFPAGVDTEAFF. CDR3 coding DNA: TGTGCCAGTAGTATATTTCCCGCAGGAGTGGACACTGAAGCTTTCTTT.

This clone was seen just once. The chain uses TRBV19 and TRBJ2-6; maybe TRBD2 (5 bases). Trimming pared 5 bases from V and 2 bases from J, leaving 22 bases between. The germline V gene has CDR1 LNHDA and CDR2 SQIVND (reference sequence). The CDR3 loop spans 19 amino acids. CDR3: CASSPSPGLPLTGANVLTF. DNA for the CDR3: TGTGCCAGTAGTCCTTCTCCGGGATTGCCCCTTACTGGGGCCAACGTCCTGACTTTC.

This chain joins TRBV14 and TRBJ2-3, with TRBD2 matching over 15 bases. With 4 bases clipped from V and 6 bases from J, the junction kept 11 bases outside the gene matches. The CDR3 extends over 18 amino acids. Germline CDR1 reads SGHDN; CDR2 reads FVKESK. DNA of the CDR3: TGTGCCAGCAGCCCGACTTGGACTAGCGGGAGGGCCGGCGATACGCAGTATTTT. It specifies CASSPTWTSGRAGDTQYF.

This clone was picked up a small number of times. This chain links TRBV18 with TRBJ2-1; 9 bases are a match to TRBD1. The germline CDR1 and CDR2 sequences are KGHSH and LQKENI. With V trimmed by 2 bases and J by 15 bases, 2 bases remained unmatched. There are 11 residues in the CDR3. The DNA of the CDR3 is TGTGCCAGCTCACCAGGGACAGGGACGTTCTTC. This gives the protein CASSPGTGTFF.

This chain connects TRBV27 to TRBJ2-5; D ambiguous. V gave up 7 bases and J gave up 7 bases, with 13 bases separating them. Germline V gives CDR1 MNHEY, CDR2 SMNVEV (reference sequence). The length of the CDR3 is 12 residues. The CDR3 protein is CASISTPGTQYF. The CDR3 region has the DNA TGTGCCAGCATTTCCACCCCAGGGACCCAGTACTTC.

CDR3: CSVATAYEQFF. As DNA, the CDR3 is TGCAGCGTTGCGACAGCCTATGAGCAGTTCTTC. This chain uses TRBV29-1 with TRBJ2-1; D is possibly TRBD1 (5 bases). Between the trimmed V and J ends, which lost 4 bases and 8 bases, there was a span of 9 bases. CDR1 is SQVTM and CDR2 is ANQGSEA in the germline V gene. CDR3 length: 11 residues.

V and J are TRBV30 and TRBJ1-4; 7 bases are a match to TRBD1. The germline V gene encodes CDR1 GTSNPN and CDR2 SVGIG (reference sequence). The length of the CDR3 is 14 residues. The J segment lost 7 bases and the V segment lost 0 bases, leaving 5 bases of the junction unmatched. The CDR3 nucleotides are TGTGCCTGGAGTGTCAGGCAGGGGGGTGAAAAACTGTTTTTT. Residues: CAWSVRQGGEKLFF. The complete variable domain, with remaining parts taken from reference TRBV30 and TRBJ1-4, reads SQTIHQWPATLVQPVGSPLSLECTVEGTSNPNLYWYRQAAGRGLQLLFYSVGIGQISSEVPQNLSASRPQDRQFILSSKKLLLSDSGFYLCAWSVRQGGEKLFFGSGTQLSVL.